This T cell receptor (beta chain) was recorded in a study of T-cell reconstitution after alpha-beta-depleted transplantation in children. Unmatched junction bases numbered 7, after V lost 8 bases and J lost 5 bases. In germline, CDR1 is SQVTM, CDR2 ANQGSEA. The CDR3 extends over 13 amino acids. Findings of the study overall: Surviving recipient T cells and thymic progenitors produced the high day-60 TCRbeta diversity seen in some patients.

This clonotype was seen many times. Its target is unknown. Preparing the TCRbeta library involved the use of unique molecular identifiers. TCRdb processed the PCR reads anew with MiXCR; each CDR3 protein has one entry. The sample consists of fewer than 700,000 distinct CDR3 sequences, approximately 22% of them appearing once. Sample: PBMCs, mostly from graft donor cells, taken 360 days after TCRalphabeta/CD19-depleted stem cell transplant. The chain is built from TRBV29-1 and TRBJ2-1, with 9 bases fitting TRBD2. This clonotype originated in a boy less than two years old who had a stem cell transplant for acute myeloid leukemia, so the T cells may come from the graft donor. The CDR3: CSILLAGNNEQFF. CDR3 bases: TGCAGCATTCTCCTAGCGGGGAACAATGAGCAGTTCTTC.